The clone carrying this T cell receptor beta chain was observed many times. Trimming took 5 bases from V and 3 from J; bases not matched to a gene: 10. CDR3 length equals 15 residues. The germline CDR1 and CDR2 sequences are DFQATT and SNEGSKA (reference sequence). This sample stems from a study of T cells in Graves' hyperthyroidism and ophthalmopathy. Researchers took RNA transcripts and amplified the TCR beta CDR3 regions from them. HTBI primers drove first-round RT-PCR of the TCR CDR3. MiXCR was run by TCRdb on the multiplex PCR reads, yielding one entry per CDR3 protein. Of 800,000 or so distinct CDR3 sequences listed, 38% were seen once; the top ten hold 7% to 10%.

This TCR was sampled from a man between 18 and 29 years old with Graves' hyperthyroidism. The sequenced sample was blood. The chain carries TRBV20-1 and TRBJ2-7; 10 bases agree with TRBD1. Here the CDR3 reads CSALSGDRGIYEQYF. The CDR3 nucleotides read TGCAGTGCTTTATCTGGGGACAGGGGCATCTACGAGCAGTACTTC.